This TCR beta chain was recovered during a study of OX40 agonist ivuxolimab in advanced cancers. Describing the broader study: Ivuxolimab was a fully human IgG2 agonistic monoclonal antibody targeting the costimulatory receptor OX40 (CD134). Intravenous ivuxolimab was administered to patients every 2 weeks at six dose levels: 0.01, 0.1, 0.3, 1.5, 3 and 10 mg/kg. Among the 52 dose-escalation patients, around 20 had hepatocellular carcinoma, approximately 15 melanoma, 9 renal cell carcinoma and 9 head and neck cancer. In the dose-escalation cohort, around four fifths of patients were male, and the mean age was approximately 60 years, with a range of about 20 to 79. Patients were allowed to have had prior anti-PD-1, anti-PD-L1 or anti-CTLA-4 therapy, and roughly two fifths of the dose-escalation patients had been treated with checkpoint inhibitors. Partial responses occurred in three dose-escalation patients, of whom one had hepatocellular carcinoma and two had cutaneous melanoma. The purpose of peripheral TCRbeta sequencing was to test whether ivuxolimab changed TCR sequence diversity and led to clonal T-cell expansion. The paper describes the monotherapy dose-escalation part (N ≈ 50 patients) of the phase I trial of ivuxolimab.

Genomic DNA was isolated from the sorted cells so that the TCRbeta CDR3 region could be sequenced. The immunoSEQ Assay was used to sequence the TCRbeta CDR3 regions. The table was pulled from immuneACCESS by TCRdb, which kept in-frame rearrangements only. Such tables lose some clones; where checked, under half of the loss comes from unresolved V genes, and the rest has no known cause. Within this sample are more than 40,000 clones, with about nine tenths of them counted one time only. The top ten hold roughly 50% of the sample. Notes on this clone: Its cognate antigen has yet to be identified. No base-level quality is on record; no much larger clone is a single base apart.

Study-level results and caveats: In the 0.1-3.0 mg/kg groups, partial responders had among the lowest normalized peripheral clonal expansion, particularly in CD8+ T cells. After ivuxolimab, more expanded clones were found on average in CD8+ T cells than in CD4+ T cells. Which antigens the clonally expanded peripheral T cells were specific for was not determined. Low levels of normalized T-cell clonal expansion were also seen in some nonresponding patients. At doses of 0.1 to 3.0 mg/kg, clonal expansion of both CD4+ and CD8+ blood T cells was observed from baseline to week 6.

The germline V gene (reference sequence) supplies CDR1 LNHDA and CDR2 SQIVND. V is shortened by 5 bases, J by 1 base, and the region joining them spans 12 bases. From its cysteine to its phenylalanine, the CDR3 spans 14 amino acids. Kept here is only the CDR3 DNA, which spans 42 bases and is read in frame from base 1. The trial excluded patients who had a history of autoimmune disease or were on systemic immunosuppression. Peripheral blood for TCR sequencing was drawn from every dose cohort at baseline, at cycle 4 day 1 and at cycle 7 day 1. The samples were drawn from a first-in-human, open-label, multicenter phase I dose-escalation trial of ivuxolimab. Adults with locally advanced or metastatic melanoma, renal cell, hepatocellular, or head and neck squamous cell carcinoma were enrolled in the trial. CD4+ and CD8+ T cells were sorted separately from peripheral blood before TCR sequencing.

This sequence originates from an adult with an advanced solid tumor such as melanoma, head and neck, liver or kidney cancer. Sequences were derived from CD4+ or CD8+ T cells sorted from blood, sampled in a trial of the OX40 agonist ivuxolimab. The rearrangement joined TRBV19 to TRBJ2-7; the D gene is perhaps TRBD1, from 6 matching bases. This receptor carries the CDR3 CASSQQGLSYEQYF. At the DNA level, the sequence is TGTGCCAGTAGTCAACAGGGTCTTTCCTACGAGCAGTACTTC.